This T cell receptor beta chain derives from a study of siplizumab effects on memory and regulatory T cells. Overall study results and limits: Naive T cells looked more diverse than memory cells, and they looked like major contributors to the alloresponse.

This CDR3 contains 11 residues. Germline values: CDR1 SGHAT, CDR2 FQDESV (reference sequence). V shed 5 bases and J shed 7 bases, with 8 bases lying between them. Produced via immunoSEQ multiplex PCR; TCRdb's table is partial and in-frame only. The sample includes roughly 100,000 clones, over 85% of them seen just once. As for this clone: Its antigen is still unknown.

This TCR was sampled from a human donor in good health. The chain couples TRBV11-1 to TRBJ1-1; D gene unclear. Sequences were obtained from Tregs sorted from blood. The CDR3 nucleotides read TGTGCCAGCAGCCCAGGTTTTGAAGCTTTCTTT. Translating gives CASSPGFEAFF.